The text below deals with one T cell receptor beta chain. Its antigen is not yet known. Base qualities are not provided; no much larger clone lies one nucleotide away. The data are from a study of T cells in localized non-small cell lung cancer (TCRdb year 2020). Broadly, across the study: The study examined T cell repertoires in under 300 patients with early-stage NSCLC and compared tumors with uninvolved tumor-adjacent lungs. The cohort was made up of 236 treatment-naive NSCLC patients whose localized lung tumors had been resected. NSCLC patients had a mean age of around 66 years, and fewer than 150 were male and over 85 female.

Results the study describes overall, beyond this receptor: Because multi-region tumor sequencing was not performed, intratumor heterogeneity could not be ruled out. Of the top 100 tumor clones, a median of approximately 60 were detected in paired uninvolved adjacent lung; under 35 were also among that lung's top 100. Uninvolved tumor-adjacent lung showed the highest T cell clonality, higher than tumor, which suggests more focused antigenic responses in the adjacent lung. Longer overall survival was associated with higher T cell density in blood, whereas shorter survival was associated with higher clonality in adjacent lung. Because the study design was exploratory, TCR variables were selected using unadjusted p-values without false-discovery rate correction.

At diagnosis, peripheral blood, uninvolved tumor-adjacent lung and tumor were collected and were preserved as a mix of fresh-frozen and FFPE material. For TCR repertoire profiling, blood samples were analyzed as peripheral blood mononuclear cells. Clipping removes 3 bases from V and 1 base from J, with 5 as the unmatched junction base count. CDR1 and CDR2 are drawn from the germline V gene: SQVTM, ANQGSEA. Reading from cysteine to phenylalanine, the CDR3 counts 14 amino acids. The retained sequence is limited to the CDR3, 42 bases, with the frame set at the first base. The immunoSEQ Assay was used to sequence TCR beta CDR3 regions from DNA. As for the authors' bioinformatics: To compute T cell density, TCR beta template counts were normalized to usable DNA, which was estimated by amplifying housekeeping genes. Using the preseqR package, richness was estimated by extrapolating to 120,000 templates for tissue samples and 400,000 templates for PBMC samples. Clonality was calculated as one minus Pielou's evenness. Differential abundance testing on productive amino-acid clonotypes, with a minimum total count of 5 and an alpha of 0.1, was used to identify tissue-enriched TCRs. The Jaccard Index and the Morisita Overlap Index were used to measure how much the repertoires overlapped between compartments. TCR beta CDR3s were clustered by GLIPH together with public tetramer-defined viral CDR3s, and at least three viral sequences plus V-gene enrichment were required for viral motifs. The table comes from immuneACCESS by way of TCRdb, which keeps in-frame sequences with V and J called. Part of the clones is missing from these tables; in studies checked, under half for an unresolved V gene and the rest for unknown reasons. V and J calls and clone size are those listed in that table; D and trimming were worked out from the DNA. The sample yields tens of thousands of clones; approximately 91% were counted once. The ten biggest clones cover 4.2% of the sample.

The chain uses TRBV29-1 and TRBJ1-1; TRBD1 matches 7 bases in the middle. Material: peripheral blood, obtained before any cancer treatment. The sequence was collected from a woman aged 40-75 years with stage I lung adenocarcinoma. In nucleotides, the sequence is TGCAGCGTTGATGGCAGGGGGGAGAACACTGAAGCTTTCTTT. Its product reads: CSVDGRGENTEAFF.